A single sample is the source of the 24 T cell receptor beta chains below, sequenced in a study of shared clonotypes between healthy human individuals. Sequencing used immunoSEQ multiplex PCR; TCRdb keeps in-frame clones, though not all of them. The profile covers around 980,000 clones, with 75% to 80% appearing a single time and roughly 0.55% taken by the ten largest. The source material was memory CD4+ T cells from PBMCs. Subset here: CD45RA-negative fraction. The receptor set was obtained from a man aged 18 to 29 in good health. Some clones in this sample may be carry-over from other donors' samples.

In this sample, this clone turned up once. The final CDR3 position lacks the conserved phenylalanine or tryptophan, pointing to a likely read error. V is TRBV6-6 and J is TRBJ2-2; D gene ambiguous. Germline values: CDR1 MNHNY, CDR2 SVGAGI (reference sequence). V was cut by 5 bases and J by 1 base, with 8 bases left in between. This CDR3 is built from 14 residues. CDR3 coding DNA: TGTGCCAGCAGTCGTGACGGGAACACCGGGGAGCTGTTTCTT. It is translated as CASSRDGNTGELFL.

This clone was found a few times. Other DNA sequences of this sample code for an identical CDR3. V usage is TRBV7-8 and J usage is TRBJ1-5; no definite D call. Germline V gene data show CDR1 as SGHVS and CDR2 as FQNEAQ. Trimming cost V 4 bases and J 4 bases, with 5 bases left between them. This CDR3 contains 12 residues. DNA for the CDR3: TGTGCCAGCAGCTCGACGAATCAGCCCCAGCATTTT. It codes for CASSSTNQPQHF. The full variable domain, completed using reference TRBV7-8 and TRBJ1-5, is GAGVSQSPRYKVAKRGQDVALRCDPISGHVSLFWYQQALGQGPEFLTYFQNEAQLDKSGLPSDRFFAERPEGSVSTLKIQRTQQEDSAVYLCASSSTNQPQHFGDGTRLSIL.

The genes are TRBV27 and TRBJ1-5, with D perhaps TRBD1 (5 bases). Trimming removed 2 bases at V and 3 bases at J, with 11 bases between. From germline, CDR1 is MNHEY and CDR2 SMNVEV (reference sequence). The CDR3 length is 15 residues. CDR3 amino acids: CASSLSGTFNQPQHF. In DNA form, the CDR3 reads TGTGCCAGCAGTTTAAGCGGGACCTTCAATCAGCCCCAGCATTTT.

This clone was observed a few times. The chain carries TRBV5-1 and TRBJ2-2; maybe TRBD2 (6 bases). The CDR3 contains 16 residues. The V end lost 2 bases, the J end lost 1 base, and 12 bases lay between the germline ends. Germline V gene data show CDR1 as SGHRS and CDR2 as YFSETQ. In nucleotides, the CDR3 is TGCGCCAGCAGCTTTATTACTAGCCGGAACACCGGGGAGCTGTTTTTT. Its translation: CASSFITSRNTGELFF.

In its sample, this clone was seen a few times. The chain uses TRBV21-1 and TRBJ1-5. TRBV21-1 is a pseudogene. The CDR3 consists of 16 residues. The CDR3 DNA sequence: TGTGCCAGCAGCACGAGGGAGGGAGGGGGCGACCGGCCCCAGCATTTT. Residues: CASSTREGGGDRPQHF.

V gene TRBV7-8 combines with J gene TRBJ1-5; the D is unclear. V was cut by 5 bases and J by 5 bases, with 10 bases left in between. The CDR3 consists of 13 residues. Per the germline V gene, CDR1 is SGHVS and CDR2 is FQNEAQ. The CDR3 bases are TGTGCCAGCAGCCAGGCCAGGCATCAGCCCCAGCATTTT. It specifies CASSQARHQPQHF.

The chain is built from TRBV7-9 and TRBJ2-3; 9 bases are a match to TRBD2. The CDR3 is made up of 18 amino acids. Per germline, CDR1 SEHNR and CDR2 FQNEAQ (reference sequence). V lost 1 base to trimming and J lost 2 bases; unmatched junction nucleotides: 10. The CDR3 DNA follows: TGTGCCAGCAGCTTAGAGGTTGGGCTAGCGGGAACCACAGATACGCAGTATTTT. It encodes CASSLEVGLAGTTDTQYF.

This chain links TRBV5-1 with TRBJ2-3, with no clear D. CDR3 length: 17 residues. Germline lookup yields CDR1 SGHRS and CDR2 YFSETQ. The V end was cut by 1 base, the J end by 0 bases, with 15 bases between. The chain's CDR3 is CASSLQGAFISTDTQYF. CDR3 in DNA: TGCGCCAGCAGCTTGCAAGGAGCGTTTATTAGCACAGATACGCAGTATTTT.

The chain employs TRBV6-1 and TRBJ1-4, with 8 bases that match TRBD1. Unmatched junction bases numbered 5, after V lost 2 bases and J lost 0 bases. The CDR3 length is 17 residues. The germline V gene has CDR1 MNHNS and CDR2 SASEGT. The CDR3 DNA sequence: TGTGCCAGCAGTGAAAGGTCAGGGGGCTCAACTAATGAAAAACTGTTTTTT. Its protein is CASSERSGGSTNEKLFF.

This clone was picked up many times. This chain uses TRBV5-4 with TRBJ1-2, with TRBD1 as a possible D gene (5 bases). Trimming pared 0 bases from V and 4 bases from J, leaving 7 bases between. In germline, CDR1 is SGHNT, CDR2 YYREEE (reference sequence). The CDR3 extends over 13 amino acids. CDR3 nucleotide sequence: TGTGCCAGCAGCTTGGGACAGTTCTATGGCTACACCTTC. This gives the protein CASSLGQFYGYTF.

This clone turned up a few times. J is TRBJ2-1 and V is TRBV6-5; the D is unclear. This CDR3 has 14 residues. Germline V gene lookup returns CDR1 MNHEY and CDR2 SVGAGI. V was pared by 6 bases and J by 0 bases, with 9 bases between. CDR3 sequence: CASRWRTSYNEQFF. CDR3 DNA: TGTGCCAGCAGGTGGCGAACCTCCTACAATGAGCAGTTCTTC.

The chain links TRBV7-9 to TRBJ2-5; D uncertain. CDR1 SEHNR and CDR2 FQNEAQ come from the germline V gene (reference sequence). V dropped 5 bases and J dropped 1 base, with 8 bases sitting between them. This CDR3 spans 13 amino acids. CDR3 sequence reads: CASSPPSQETQYF. The CDR3 nucleotides are TGTGCCAGCAGCCCACCCTCCCAAGAGACCCAGTACTTC.

This clone occurred a few times. The chain has TRBV4-1 and TRBJ1-4; tentatively, D is TRBD1 (5 bases). The CDR3 covers 13 residues. Germline assignment: CDR1 MGHRA and CDR2 YSYEKL. Trimming removed 4 bases from V and 7 bases from J, with 10 bases in between. The CDR3 bases are TGCGCCAGCAGCCGAGACAGAGTTGAAAAACTGTTTTTT. It specifies CASSRDRVEKLFF.

As to this clone: Other DNA sequences in this sample translate to the same CDR3. This chain uses TRBV7-9 with TRBJ1-1; D is unclear. Germline V gives CDR1 SEHNR, CDR2 FQNEAQ (reference sequence). Between the trimmed V and J ends, which lost 5 bases and 2 bases, there was a span of 6 bases. The CDR3 spans 12 residues. In nucleotides, the CDR3 is TGTGCCAGCAGCCTCTCAAACACTGAAGCTTTCTTT. It codes for CASSLSNTEAFF.

This clone was observed a handful of times. The CDR3 DNA follows: TGTGCCAGCAGCTTTATTACTGGCGGGGGGATTAATGAGCAGTTCTTC. It translates to CASSFITGGGINEQFF. The rearrangement uses TRBV7-9 and TRBJ2-1, with 8 bases matching TRBD2. The CDR3 has 16 amino acids. Germline lookup yields CDR1 SEHNR and CDR2 FQNEAQ (reference sequence). Trimming at V came to 3 bases and at J to 7 bases, leaving 11 bases not matched to a gene.

V and J are TRBV30 and TRBJ1-1; a weak D match, TRBD1 (5 bases). Looked up from germline, CDR1 is GTSNPN and CDR2 is SVGIG (reference sequence). V was clipped by 2 bases and J by 2 bases, with 9 bases between them. The CDR3 spans 13 residues. The CDR3 here is CAWSTGGNTEAFF. Here the CDR3 DNA reads TGTGCCTGGAGTACGGGGGGTAACACTGAAGCTTTCTTT.

The rearrangement links TRBV4-2 to TRBJ2-7, with 8 bases aligning to TRBD2. After removal of 4 bases from V and 3 bases from J, the junction contained 5 bases not matched to a gene. This CDR3 has 14 amino acids. Germline assignment: CDR1 LGHNA and CDR2 YNFKEQ. The CDR3 protein is CASSPAGVYYEQYF. The CDR3 bases are TGTGCCAGCAGCCCAGCGGGAGTTTACTACGAGCAGTACTTC.

The genes are TRBV28 and TRBJ1-5, with D hard to call. V dropped 6 bases and J dropped 4 bases, with 13 bases sitting between them. This CDR3 has 14 residues. The V gene's germline CDR1 is MDHEN and CDR2 SYDVKM. DNA of the CDR3: TGTGCCAGCAGGCCCGGGTCTTGGAATCAGCCCCAGCATTTT. Protein product: CASRPGSWNQPQHF.

This clone was recorded once. This may stem from a read error, because a much larger clone lies one nucleotide away. CDR3 in amino acids: CASSSTYGREQFF. DNA of the CDR3: TGTGCCAGCAGCTCGACATACGGGCGAGAGCAGTTCTTC. This rearrangement joins TRBV5-6 to TRBJ2-1; D ambiguous. This CDR3 is 13 amino acids long. Trimming removed 3 bases from V and 10 bases from J, with 14 bases in between. Germline V gene sequence: CDR1 SGHDT, CDR2 YYEEEE.

This clone was counted only a few times. The chain combines TRBV14 with TRBJ1-2; D gene uncertain. Trimming cost V 1 base and J 3 bases, with 9 bases left between them. The CDR3 loop spans 14 amino acids. From germline, CDR1 is SGHDN and CDR2 FVKESK. In DNA, the CDR3 is TGTGCCAGCAGCCAAGGACACCAGGACTATGGCTACACCTTC. Translation: CASSQGHQDYGYTF. The variable domain in full, completed from reference TRBV14 and TRBJ1-2, reads EAGVTQFPSHSVIEKGQTVTLRCDPISGHDNLYWYRRVMGKEIKFLLHFVKESKQDESGMPNNRFLAERTGGTYSTLKVQPAELEDSGVYFCASSQGHQDYGYTFGSGTRLTVV.

In this sample, this clone turned up once. The rearrangement joins TRBV18 to TRBJ2-7; D is undetermined. Per germline, CDR1 KGHSH and CDR2 LQKENI. The CDR3 has 15 amino acids. The V end was cut by 0 bases, the J end by 4 bases, with 13 bases between. CDR3 DNA: TGTGCCAGCTCACCACCGAACGGCCTACGATACGAGCAGTACTTC. Residues: CASSPPNGLRYEQYF.

Concerning this clone itself: Compared with germline, one end of the junction differs, possibly owing to a read error. This sequence joins TRBV7-2 and TRBJ1-1; the D is unclear. From germline, CDR1 is SGHTA and CDR2 FQGNSA. This CDR3 comprises 13 residues. Here the CDR3 DNA reads TGTGCCTGCAGCCCCATTTTGAACACTGAAGCTTTCTTT. This gives the protein CACSPILNTEAFF.

This clone was seen only a few times. The DNA of the CDR3 is TGTGCCAGCAGCTTAGGGACAGGGAGCTCTGGAAACACCATATATTTT. Amino acid sequence: CASSLGTGSSGNTIYF. The chain uses TRBV7-9 and TRBJ1-3, with 8 bases lining up with TRBD1. J gave up 0 bases and V 1 base, and 2 bases lay outside the gene matches. From germline, CDR1 is SEHNR and CDR2 FQNEAQ (reference sequence). The CDR3 totals 16 residues.

The rearrangement uses TRBV10-2 and TRBJ2-1, with D possibly matching TRBD1 (6 bases). The germline gives CDR1 WSHSY, CDR2 SAAADI. The CDR3 runs 15 residues. V lost 7 bases and J lost 4, with 17 bases in between. The CDR3 loop is CASNLKQTGYNEQFF. CDR3 DNA: TGCGCCAGCAATCTCAAACAAACAGGGTACAATGAGCAGTTCTTC.